Below, 9 T cell receptor beta chains from the same sample are listed, as sequenced in a study of beta chain features in type 1 diabetes. Sequencing targeted expressed TCRB transcripts, as all isolated RNA had been reverse transcribed. Assay: immunoSEQ multiplex PCR; the TCRdb copy retains only in-frame clones and omits some. The table lists around 340,000 clones, 15% to 20% of them singletons. The sequenced material came from naive CD4+ T cells from blood. Receptor source: a woman aged 18 to 35 in good health.

This clone was detected only a few times. This chain connects TRBV5-1 to TRBJ1-2; a weak D match, TRBD1 (5 bases). The CDR3 covers 13 residues. Germline CDR1 is SGHRS and CDR2 is YFSETQ. Trimming removed 7 bases from V and 4 bases from J, with 14 bases in between. The CDR3 reads CASGTGDRYGYTF. CDR3 in DNA: TGCGCCAGCGGCACGGGGGATCGCTATGGCTACACCTTC. Together with reference TRBV5-1 and TRBJ1-2, the CDR3 gives the full variable domain: KAGVTQTPRYLIKTRGQQVTLSCSPISGHRSVSWYQQTPGQGLQFLFEYFSETQRNKGNFPGRFSGRQFSNSRSEMNVSTLELGDSALYLCASGTGDRYGYTFGSGTRLTVV.

This clone turned up a few times. The genes are TRBV4-1 and TRBJ2-5; possibly TRBD2 for D (5 bases). The length of the CDR3 is 18 residues. The germline CDR1 and CDR2 sequences are MGHRA and YSYEKL. Trimming shortened V by 0 bases and J by 5 bases, and 22 bases separated the two germline ends. This CDR3 reads CASSQDYSPKSTGETQYF. CDR3 sequence (DNA): TGCGCCAGCAGCCAAGATTACTCCCCCAAGTCTACGGGGGAGACCCAGTACTTC.

This clone turned up a few times. The J gene is TRBJ2-2, the V gene TRBV4-1; 10 nucleotides agree with TRBD1. CDR3 length: 14 residues. Germline V gene data show CDR1 as MGHRA and CDR2 as YSYEKL. The J segment lost 9 bases and the V segment lost 4 bases, leaving 5 bases of the junction unmatched. The CDR3 bases are TGCGCCAGCAGCCGAAGACAGGGGGCCTGGGAGCTGTTTTTT. This codes for CASSRRQGAWELFF.

This chain uses TRBV4-1 with TRBJ2-5; maybe TRBD1 (5 bases). The V end was cut by 1 base, the J end by 5 bases, with 8 bases between. Per germline, CDR1 MGHRA and CDR2 YSYEKL. CDR3 length: 13 amino acids. The CDR3 bases are TGCGCCAGCAGCCAAGGCAGGGTTGAGACCCAGTACTTC. It yields the protein CASSQGRVETQYF.

This rearrangement joins TRBV2 to TRBJ2-3; 12 positions agree with TRBD2. Trimming removed 6 bases from V and 3 bases from J; junction bases left unmatched: 4. The CDR3 runs to 15 residues. The germline V gene has CDR1 SNHLY and CDR2 FYNNEI. The CDR3 region is CASSPSGGETDTQYF. In nucleotides, the CDR3 is TGTGCCAGCAGCCCTAGCGGGGGGGAGACAGATACGCAGTATTTT.

The chain recombines TRBV11-2 with TRBJ2-1; weak D call: TRBD2 (5 bases). Germline V lookup: CDR1 SGHAT, CDR2 FQNNGV. V was trimmed by 0 bases and J by 7 bases, leaving 16 bases between them. The CDR3 contains 16 residues. CDR3 loop: CASSLDRGSGWNEQFF. The CDR3 DNA reads TGTGCCAGCAGCTTAGATCGCGGGTCGGGATGGAATGAGCAGTTCTTC.

This clone was seen only a few times. The chain links TRBV2 to TRBJ2-2; TRBD1 agrees at 8 bases. Germline V gene lookup returns CDR1 SNHLY and CDR2 FYNNEI. The CDR3 is 16 amino acids. V was clipped by 5 bases and J by 0 bases; unmatched bases: 5. CDR3 DNA: TGTGCCAGCAGTACACAGGGGGTAGCGAACACCGGGGAGCTGTTTTTT. As protein: CASSTQGVANTGELFF.

For the CDR3, the DNA is TGTGCCAGCAGCTTAATCTCTTCTAGCACCCACAATGAGCAGTTCTTC. Amino acid sequence: CASSLISSSTHNEQFF. The V gene is TRBV11-2, the J gene TRBJ2-1; TRBD2 is a possible D gene (5 bases). Trimming removed 2 bases from V and 5 bases from J, with 16 bases in between. The CDR3 is 16 amino acids. Germline assignment: CDR1 SGHAT and CDR2 FQNNGV.

The chain uses TRBV5-1 and TRBJ1-1, with 7 bases that match TRBD1. Germline V gene sequence: CDR1 SGHRS, CDR2 YFSETQ. The CDR3 consists of 18 residues. V was clipped by 4 bases and J by 1 base; unmatched bases: 16. In DNA, the CDR3 is TGCGCCAGCAGCCCTCTTCCGGGACAGATGAGATGGAACACTGAAGCTTTCTTT. Translation: CASSPLPGQMRWNTEAFF.